The T cell receptor (beta chain) described here comes from a study of cytomegalovirus exposure and HLA in healthy donors (dated by TCRdb to 2017 to 2019). Background on the whole study: According to an earlier analysis of around 600 of the donors, 150 million to 200 million T cells yielded 120 million or so unique TCR beta sequences and about 300 Gb of sequence data. An early release that covered 640 HLA-typed donors contained approximately 300 gigabases of sequencing data and 85 million to 100 million unique TCR sequences. Of the 300 to 400 genotyped donors, approximately 82% fell in the genetic ancestry cluster associated with self-reported Caucasian donors. The study aimed to test whether signatures of past pathogen exposure could be identified by cataloging public T cell receptors. The T cell repertoires of under 700 subjects were profiled by immunosequencing and related to cytomegalovirus serostatus. In addition to the first cohort of roughly 670 subjects, a separate validation cohort of under 150 different subjects was used. High-throughput TCR immunosequencing, statistical association of individual TCRs with disease status, and machine learning were combined to predict cytomegalovirus infection status. In a later analysis, previously published TCR beta repertoires from 550 to 700 donors were re-analyzed and high-resolution HLA genotyping was added so that TCR occurrence patterns could be studied. Rather than drawing on any new phenotypic data, the later analysis identified candidate immune exposures from TCR beta sequences and the way those sequences occurred across donors. An earlier analysis of some 500 of the donors applied high-throughput TCR beta sequencing to assess whether each TCR beta V gene segment acted as functional or pseudogenic. Donor age, sex, ethnicity and CMV serostatus were compiled alongside the repertoire data. In a later genetic analysis, genome-wide SNP genotypes for about three fifths of the roughly 670 donors were used, and that subset was treated as a discovery cohort. All discovery cohort repertoires had been generated on a single sequencing platform. HLA typing included class I and class II loci at four-digit resolution. The number of donors typed differed by locus, with about 629-640 for A, B, C, DRB1 and DQB1, roughly 520 for DQA1, nearly 610 for DPA1, and 450 to 480 for DPB1. Four to six DR-DQ haplotypes were handled as single units for association and clustering, since linkage in the cohort was strong. On average, roughly 250,000 unique TCR beta nucleotide sequences were sequenced per donor among several hundred genotyped donors of the cohort, with about 19% of those sequences being non-productive.

The cohort was made up of roughly 670 healthy bone marrow donors. All cohort members were sampled while nominally healthy, although unrecorded immune exposures were likely present. The donor tested CMV seropositive and was one of the 289 seropositive cohort members. A peripheral blood sample was collected from each donor, and TCR beta sequencing was performed on peripheral blood mononuclear cells. The Qiagen DNeasy Blood Extraction Kit was used to extract genomic DNA from the blood cell samples. Regarding this clone: No cognate antigen has been identified for it.

Library construction relied on the immunoSEQ multiplex PCR assay. The multiplex PCR relied on a mix of 60 forward primers for TCR Vbeta segments and 13 reverse primers for TCR Jbeta segments. A multiplex PCR assay on genomic DNA amplified the CDR3 region of rearranged TCR beta genes. The Illumina HiSeq System was used to sequence the amplified TCR beta libraries as 87-base-pair reads. As for the original processing: A later analysis counted tens of millions of unique TCR beta chains across the 666 repertoires, and some 12 million of these chains were shared by at least two donors. A nearest-neighbor algorithm error-corrected the raw reads and collapsed the reads into unique sequences, merging closely related sequences to remove PCR and sequencing errors. V, D and J gene segments were assigned by aligning CDR3 sequences to IMGT reference sequences. For a sequence to be retained, a match of at least six nucleotides to both a V gene segment and a J gene segment was required. A rearrangement was called productive if the CDR3 had no stop codons and remained in frame with V and J, and every other rearrangement was called non-productive. Following IMGT convention, CDR3 was defined as the stretch from the second conserved V-encoded cysteine up to the conserved J-encoded phenylalanine. Sequences without an unambiguous match to a single V gene segment were excluded from the earlier analysis of approximately 560 of the donors. In an earlier analysis of approximately 590 of the donors, a V segment was called functional when productive rearrangements were above 56.7%, and segregating when the standard deviation between donors exceeded 5%. To diagnose cytomegalovirus status from the catalog of TCR beta chain sequences, a statistical classification framework was built. In a later analysis, TCR nucleotide sequences were compared against IMGT/GENE-DB human TR gene sequences so that V and J genes could be assigned. The TCRdist pipeline was used in a later analysis to assign CDR3 sequences and most-parsimonious VDJ recombination scenarios. A later analysis defined each TCR beta chain by its CDR3 amino acid sequence plus V-gene family, and excluded reads lacking a unique V-gene family. To address suspected cross-contamination and a sequencing artifact, a later analysis removed 592 highly shared, low-generation-probability nucleotide sequences. In a later analysis, a clonal expansion index was calculated for each public chain from normalized within-repertoire ranks of inferred template counts. In a later analysis, generation probabilities were computed with a VDJ recombination model fitted to out-of-frame rearrangements, and the resulting probabilities were checked against IGoR. Hypergeometric tests were used in a later analysis to score TCR-TCR, TCR-HLA and TCR-CMV co-occurrence, with a repertoire-size bias correction applied to the TCR pairs. A later analysis estimated false discovery rates by permuting HLA or CMV assignments 20 times. In a later analysis, co-occurring TCRs were grouped using DBSCAN, and TCRdist sequence similarity was added for clustering within HLA-allele-positive subsets. For co-occurrence clustering, repertoires with fewer than 30,000 or more than 120,000 public chains were excluded, along with four or five repertoires with anomalous nucleotide sharing. Imported from immuneACCESS, the table was reduced by TCRdb to in-frame sequences with V and J called. These copies leave out some clones; in studies compared against another copy, an unresolved V gene accounts for under half, and the cause of the remainder is not known. For V, J and clone size, that table is used; D and trimming come from the DNA. The data table for this sample lists more than 200,000 clones. The ten top clones hold roughly 0.89% of the sample.

On the study overall, not on this receptor specifically: About 17 rarely observed V segments, including chromosome 9 orphons, were excluded from the earlier analysis of 550 to 700 of the donors because counts were too low. In a later genetic analysis, a missense DCLRE1C variant was associated with V-gene and J-gene trimming of TCR beta chains, and the association was replicated in an independent cohort. Broadly in line with IMGT annotations, most TCR beta V segments showed up in productive rearrangements about 87% or about 30% of the time in an earlier analysis of roughly 590 of the donors. Compared with the approximately 670-donor mean, donors in an Asian-associated ancestry cluster had fewer N-insertions in productive TCRs, according to a later genetic analysis. CMV serostatus was the only immune exposure information available for the cohort. Linkage disequilibrium might explain the correlated functional status among segregating V segments, but an unknown experimental factor could not be ruled out. According to a later analysis, TCR association rates differed among HLA loci, with DRB1 alleles showing the most associated TCRs and HLA-C alleles showing the fewest. Most TCR sequences were seen in very few donors, while some public TCRs were found in many individuals. Only TCR beta chains were sequenced in this cohort, and the absence of alpha or paired-chain data limited detectable features. A further reported finding was that TCR beta sequences accurately predicted the HLA-A and HLA-B alleles for most subjects in the first cohort. A total of roughly 160 TCR beta chains were listed by the study as associated with cytomegalovirus. Because HLA typing was unavailable for some donors at each locus, only the typed subset was used in association tests. A later analysis found that most CMV-associated TCR beta chains appeared HLA-restricted, with HLA associations seemingly driven largely by CMV exposure. The authors suggested that the approach could potentially be generalized to other disease states and immunological phenotypes. A group of highly shared sequence variants was considered likely to be a technical artifact of the sequencing pipeline. Strong co-occurrence of HLA alleles, especially DR and DQ, made assigning TCR associations to individual alleles difficult. A few of the identified cytomegalovirus-associated TCR beta chains were confirmed in vitro to be specific for cytomegalovirus antigens. According to a later analysis, parvovirus B19, influenza, CMV and Epstein-Barr virus appeared linked to several top co-occurrence clusters. Compared with equally common non-associated chains, HLA-associated TCR beta chains in a later analysis were more clonally expanded and had lower generation probabilities. Cytomegalovirus status was reported to be diagnosed by the classifier with high specificity and sensitivity in both the original and validation cohorts. At a false discovery rate of 0.05, a later analysis linked approximately 18,000 TCR beta sequences to specific HLA alleles. Presence/absence analyses assumed roughly uniform sequencing depth across donors, an assumption that may not hold.

This TCR was sampled from a woman under 40 in good health and CMV-seropositive. The material sequenced was PBMCs.

The sequence in DNA is TGTGCCAGCAGCGTAGATCATGGGACACTAGTTCCGACCGGGGAGCTGTTTTTT. Its translation is CASSVDHGTLVPTGELFF. Rearrangement joined TRBV9 to TRBJ2-2; perhaps TRBD1 is the D gene, with 6 bases matching. The germline V gene specifies SGDLS as CDR1 and YYNGEE as CDR2. V loses 0 bases of germline sequence and J loses 5 bases, and the interval between the two ends is 20 bases. The CDR3 runs 18 amino acids, cysteine and phenylalanine included. Only the CDR3 region is kept as DNA, spanning 54 bases read in frame from base 1.